These 29 T cell receptor beta chains share one sample of origin, sequenced in a study of blood T cell repertoires in COVID-19 (dated by TCRdb to the early 2020s). Library construction relied on the immunoSEQ multiplex PCR assay. Imported from immuneACCESS, the table was reduced by TCRdb to in-frame sequences with V and J called. These copies leave out some clones; in studies compared against another copy, an unresolved V gene accounts for under half, and the cause of the remainder is not known. The sample has roughly 78,000 clones on record, around 90% of them singletons. The top ten constitute around 28% of the sample. Sequenced sample: peripheral blood. These receptors all come from a man aged 50 to 59 with acute or convalescent COVID-19.

The V and J genes are TRBV6-4 and TRBJ2-3, with 7 bases identical to TRBD2. V trimming: 0 bases; J trimming: 2 bases; junction bases outside the gene matches: 8. CDR3 length equals 17 residues. From germline, CDR1 is MRHNA and CDR2 SNTAGT. CDR3 residues: CASSDSKARGTTDTQYF. The CDR3 DNA reads TGTGCCAGCAGTGACTCGAAAGCGCGGGGGACCACAGATACGCAGTATTTT.

The J gene is TRBJ2-2, the V gene TRBV11-3; 9 positions match TRBD1. The CDR3 sequence is 15 residues long. V shed 5 bases and J 2 bases; nucleotides not matched to a gene: 3. CDR1 and CDR2 (germline): SGHNT, YENEEA. CDR3 region: CASSPGQGNTGELFF. CDR3 DNA: TGTGCCAGCAGCCCGGGACAGGGAAACACCGGGGAGCTGTTTTTT.

This rearrangement joins TRBV25-1 to TRBJ1-1, with TRBD1 matching over 9 bases. This CDR3 is 16 amino acids long. V lost 2 bases and J lost 4; bases outside the gene matches: 8. Per germline, CDR1 MGHDK and CDR2 SYGVNS. The CDR3: CASSEIGTGGLTEAFF. CDR3 sequence (DNA): TGTGCCAGCAGTGAAATAGGAACAGGGGGCCTCACTGAAGCTTTCTTT.

CDR3 bases: TGTGCCAGCAGGGCTGAAAACAGGGGGGCTGAAGCTTTCTTT. Translating gives CASRAENRGAEAFF. The chain uses TRBV6-5 and TRBJ1-1; 8 bases are shared with TRBD1. This CDR3 has 14 residues. Germline V gene data show CDR1 as MNHEY and CDR2 as SVGAGI. The V gene end was trimmed by 6 bases and the J gene end by 6 bases; junction bases not matched to a gene: 9.

The rearrangement joins TRBV28 to TRBJ2-1; a weak D match, TRBD2 (7 bases). The length of the CDR3 is 14 residues. Between the trimmed V and J ends, which lost 6 bases and 4 bases, there was a span of 13 bases. Germline V gives CDR1 MDHEN, CDR2 SYDVKM. The CDR3, as DNA: TGTGCCAGCAGGGGCGGGGGCGGTTACAATGAGCAGTTCTTC. The encoded protein is CASRGGGGYNEQFF.

V usage is TRBV4-2 and J usage is TRBJ2-1; D unclear. The CDR3 is 15 residues long. Germline V gene lookup returns CDR1 LGHNA and CDR2 YNFKEQ. Trimming cost V 1 base and J 4 bases, with 11 bases left between them. The CDR3 here is CASSQVLDQYNEQFF. The CDR3, as DNA: TGTGCCAGCAGCCAAGTTCTAGACCAATACAATGAGCAGTTCTTC.

Only one count was recorded for this clone. The chain carries TRBV29-1 and TRBJ2-1, with a possible D match to TRBD2 (5 bases). Trimming stripped 4 bases from V and 9 bases from J, with 13 bases between. From germline, CDR1 is SQVTM and CDR2 ANQGSEA. The CDR3 contains 12 residues. The CDR3 loop is CSVANGVGEQFF. The CDR3 DNA reads as TGCAGCGTTGCGAACGGGGTCGGTGAGCAGTTCTTC.

The chain combines TRBV5-4 with TRBJ1-2; 8 nucleotides match TRBD1. V shed 0 bases and J 5 bases; nucleotides not matched to a gene: 6. Germline values: CDR1 SGHNT, CDR2 YYREEE (reference sequence). This CDR3 is 15 amino acids long. The CDR3 is CASSLGGQAVYGYTF. In nucleotides, the CDR3 is TGTGCCAGCAGCTTGGGGGGACAGGCTGTTTATGGCTACACCTTC.

The chain links TRBV30 to TRBJ2-2; 7 bases match TRBD1. Germline CDR1 reads GTSNPN; CDR2 reads SVGIG (reference sequence). The CDR3 covers 14 residues. Unmatched junction bases numbered 5, after V lost 2 bases and J lost 5 bases. CDR3 bases: TGTGCCTGGAGTTCGACAGGGTTGACCGGGGAGCTGTTTTTT. It specifies CAWSSTGLTGELFF.

This clone has a single count. This chain connects TRBV7-9 to TRBJ2-2; tentative D call: TRBD1 (6 bases). Trimming cost V 1 base and J 9 bases, with 27 bases left between them. Per the germline V gene, CDR1 is SEHNR and CDR2 is FQNEAQ (reference sequence). This CDR3 is built from 19 residues. The chain's CDR3 is CASSLVIDPGTKVARELFF. The CDR3 DNA follows: TGTGCCAGCAGCTTAGTCATAGACCCCGGGACAAAGGTTGCTCGGGAGCTGTTTTTT.

In DNA form, the CDR3 reads TGTGCCAGTAGTAGGGTTGGGGGAGGGGATGAGCAGTTCTTC. This encodes CASSRVGGGDEQFF. The chain links TRBV19 to TRBJ2-1, with 7 bases lining up with TRBD2. Germline V gives CDR1 LNHDA, CDR2 SQIVND (reference sequence). The CDR3 contains 14 residues. V shed 4 bases and J 8 bases; nucleotides not matched to a gene: 8.

The genes are TRBV25-1 and TRBJ1-1, with D possibly TRBD1 on 6 matching bases. V was clipped by 5 bases and J by 1 base, with 14 bases between them. CDR1 and CDR2 (germline): MGHDK, SYGVNS. This CDR3 region has 15 residues. The CDR3 loop reads CASSNSQGKNTEAFF. CDR3 nucleotide sequence: TGTGCCAGCAGTAATAGTCAGGGGAAGAACACTGAAGCTTTCTTT.

The CDR3 sequence is CAISESTNYGYTF. The CDR3, as DNA: TGTGCCATCAGTGAGTCCACTAACTATGGCTACACCTTC. This chain connects TRBV10-3 to TRBJ1-2; D not certain. Germline CDR1 is ENHRY and CDR2 is SYGVKD. Deletions cut 0 bases from V and 0 bases from J, with 2 bases between. This CDR3 spans 13 amino acids.

The gene calls are TRBV4-1 and TRBJ2-3; 7 bases align to TRBD2. Germline values: CDR1 MGHRA, CDR2 YSYEKL. Unmatched junction bases numbered 2, after V lost 0 bases and J lost 5 bases. The CDR3 consists of 14 residues. The CDR3 sequence is CASSQEGGVDTQYF. CDR3 nucleotide sequence: TGCGCCAGCAGCCAAGAGGGGGGGGTAGATACGCAGTATTTT.

The rearrangement links TRBV6-5 to TRBJ2-2; D is ambiguous. The CDR3 sequence is 15 residues long. Germline V gene data show CDR1 as MNHEY and CDR2 as SVGAGI. Trimming shortened V by 6 bases and J by 0 bases, and 11 bases separated the two germline ends. CDR3 in DNA: TGTGCCAGCAGGTACCCACTTACGAACACCGGGGAGCTGTTTTTT. Protein: CASRYPLTNTGELFF.

The chain joins TRBV4-2 to TRBJ2-7; no clear D. The CDR3 covers 14 residues. Germline loops: CDR1 LGHNA, CDR2 YNFKEQ. V was pared by 0 bases and J by 6 bases, with 12 bases between. The CDR3 DNA is TGTGCCAGCAGCCAAGAAGCCGGTAGCCGCGAGCAGTACTTC. Its protein product is CASSQEAGSREQYF.

The J gene is TRBJ1-2, the V gene TRBV23-1; 9 nucleotides line up with TRBD1. TRBV23-1 is an ORF; its function is uncertain. This CDR3 is built from 16 residues. Trimming took 0 bases from V and 5 from J; bases not matched to a gene: 7. The DNA of the CDR3 is TGCGCCAGCAGTCAATCACAGGGGGCATCCTCGTATGGCTACACCTTC. Its translation: CASSQSQGASSYGYTF.

This chain links TRBV10-3 with TRBJ2-2; 8 positions match TRBD2. CDR3 length equals 16 residues. Germline CDR1 is ENHRY and CDR2 is SYGVKD. Unmatched junction bases numbered 7, after V lost 3 bases and J lost 4 bases. The CDR3 DNA follows: TGTGCCATCAGTGAACCCGGGGGGGATTTCACCGGGGAGCTGTTTTTT. It specifies CAISEPGGDFTGELFF.

The genes are TRBV7-9 and TRBJ1-4; 8 positions agree with TRBD1. CDR1 and CDR2 (germline): SEHNR, FQNEAQ (reference sequence). The CDR3 has 17 amino acids. The ends lost 0 bases at V and 3 bases at J; junction bases unmatched: 6. The DNA of the CDR3 is TGTGCCAGCAGCTTAGCGCGACAGGGGACCCCTAATGAAAAACTGTTTTTT. Translating it yields CASSLARQGTPNEKLFF.

The gene calls are TRBV10-1 and TRBJ1-6, with D perhaps TRBD1 (6 bases). Germline lookup yields CDR1 WNHNN and CDR2 SYGVQD (reference sequence). Trimming removed 5 bases at V and 7 bases at J, with 9 bases between. There are 13 residues in the CDR3. In DNA, the CDR3 is TGCGCCAGCAGTACAGGGCCCAATTCACCCCTCCACTTT. It yields the protein CASSTGPNSPLHF.

V is TRBV6-5 and J is TRBJ1-1; 8 bases are shared with TRBD1. CDR3 size: 14 residues. The J segment lost 1 base and the V segment lost 7 bases, leaving 5 bases of the junction unmatched. The germline V gene encodes CDR1 MNHEY and CDR2 SVGAGI. CDR3 sequence: CASKGQGWNTEAFF. CDR3 DNA sequence: TGTGCCAGCAAAGGACAGGGCTGGAACACTGAAGCTTTCTTT.

The chain joins TRBV27 to TRBJ2-4; 8 nucleotides match TRBD2. Germline CDR1 is MNHEY and CDR2 is SMNVEV (reference sequence). The ends lost 10 bases at V and 4 bases at J; junction bases unmatched: 15. The CDR3 runs to 16 residues. In DNA form, the CDR3 reads TGTGCCAACTCCTATCCTACTAGCGGTGTTAAAAACATTCAGTACTTC. Encoded protein: CANSYPTSGVKNIQYF.

The V call is TRBV19, the J call TRBJ1-1; 7 nucleotides agree with TRBD1. Germline CDR1 is LNHDA and CDR2 is SQIVND (reference sequence). Unmatched junction bases numbered 5, after V lost 3 bases and J lost 1 base. The CDR3 has 15 residues. For the CDR3, the DNA is TGTGCCAGTAGTATGGTGGGACAGAAGAACACTGAAGCTTTCTTT. As protein: CASSMVGQKNTEAFF.

Note on this clone: Additional DNA sequences in this sample encode the identical CDR3. The gene calls are TRBV27 and TRBJ1-1, with D uncertain. In germline, CDR1 is MNHEY, CDR2 SMNVEV (reference sequence). The CDR3 is 14 residues long. Trimming took 5 bases from V and 0 from J, leaving 10 bases between them. For the CDR3, the DNA is TGTGCCAGCAGTCCTGGACTGTTGAACACTGAAGCTTTCTTT. It specifies CASSPGLLNTEAFF.

The V call is TRBV6-5, the J call TRBJ2-1; D not certain. This CDR3 has 14 amino acids. The germline gives CDR1 MNHEY, CDR2 SVGAGI. Trimming pared 10 bases from V and 0 bases from J, leaving 13 bases between. In DNA form, the CDR3 reads TGTGCCACCATAACTGAAGTCTCCTACAATGAGCAGTTCTTC. Amino acids: CATITEVSYNEQFF.

This clone was picked up a small number of times. The chain combines TRBV5-4 with TRBJ1-1; 9 positions agree with TRBD1. J gave up 1 base and V 2 bases, and 6 bases lay outside the gene matches. The CDR3 consists of 16 residues. Germline V lookup: CDR1 SGHNT, CDR2 YYREEE (reference sequence). The CDR3 bases are TGTGCCAGCAGCTTCGGGACAGGGCTTAGGAACACTGAAGCTTTCTTT. Translating gives CASSFGTGLRNTEAFF.

The chain has TRBV5-1 and TRBJ2-3; D is undetermined. The germline V gene has CDR1 SGHRS and CDR2 YFSETQ. The CDR3 extends over 15 amino acids. Trimming pared 1 base from V and 0 bases from J, leaving 9 bases between. The CDR3 sequence is CASSLLAYSTDTQYF. The CDR3 DNA follows: TGCGCCAGCAGCTTGTTAGCCTATAGCACAGATACGCAGTATTTT.

This clone was recorded once. This sequence joins TRBV10-3 and TRBJ1-3; possible D gene TRBD1, 6 bases. Germline V gene lookup returns CDR1 ENHRY and CDR2 SYGVKD. This CDR3 has 15 residues. Trimming shortened V by 0 bases and J by 2 bases, and 8 bases separated the two germline ends. The CDR3 sequence is CAISESTGTGNTIYF. CDR3 nucleotide sequence: TGTGCCATCAGTGAGTCAACAGGGACTGGAAACACCATATATTTT.

The rearrangement links TRBV11-2 to TRBJ2-3; a weak D match, TRBD2 (7 bases). There are 17 residues in the CDR3. Looked up from germline, CDR1 is SGHAT and CDR2 is FQNNGV. The V gene lost 5 bases and the J gene lost 0 bases, with 18 bases spanning the gap. Written as DNA, the CDR3 is TGTGCCAGCAGCGACCCCACGGGGGGCCCTAGCACAGATACGCAGTATTTT. It specifies CASSDPTGGPSTDTQYF.